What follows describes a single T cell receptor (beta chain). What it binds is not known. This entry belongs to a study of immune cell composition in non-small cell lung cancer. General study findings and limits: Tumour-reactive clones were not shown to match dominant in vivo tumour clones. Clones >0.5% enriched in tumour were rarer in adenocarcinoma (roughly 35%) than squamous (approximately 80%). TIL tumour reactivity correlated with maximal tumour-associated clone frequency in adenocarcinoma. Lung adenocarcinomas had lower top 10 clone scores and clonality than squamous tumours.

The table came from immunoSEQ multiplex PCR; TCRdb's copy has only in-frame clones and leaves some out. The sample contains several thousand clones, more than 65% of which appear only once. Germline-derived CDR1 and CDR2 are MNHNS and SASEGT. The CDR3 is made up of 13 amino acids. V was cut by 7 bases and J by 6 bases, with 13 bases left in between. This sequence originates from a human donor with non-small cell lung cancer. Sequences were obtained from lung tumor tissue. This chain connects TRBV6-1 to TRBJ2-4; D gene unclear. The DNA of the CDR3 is TGTGCCAGCATGGCCGACTTAAGAAACATTCAGTACTTC. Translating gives CASMADLRNIQYF.